Listed below are T cell receptor beta chains from one sample, sequenced in a study of CXCR3-negative and CXCR3-positive naive CD8 T cells. Using the 5' RACE reads, TCRdb records one entry per CDR3 protein without DNA. The repertoire table contains approximately 60,000 distinct CDR3 sequences. The specimen sequenced was memory CD8+ T cells from blood. The receptors were gathered from a human donor in good health. Some clones in this sample may be carry-over from other donors' samples. CDR3s include the opening cysteine and the closing phenylalanine or tryptophan. Clone size is stated in some rows and not others, as once, few, many or a class when expanded.

V	J	size	CDR3
TRBV7-6	TRBJ2-1	-	CASSLSGTSGVFGEQFF
TRBV29-1	TRBJ2-7	-	CSAIGTATPYEQYF
TRBV5-5	TRBJ2-1	-	CASSPRGGADEQFF
TRBV28	TRBJ2-7	-	CASSRPSGEQYF
TRBV7-9	TRBJ2-1	-	CASSFLGGDVDEQFF
TRBV11-2	TRBJ1-4	-	CASSHEDEKLFF
TRBV7-3	TRBJ2-1	-	CASSEGASGGLDEQFF
TRBV23-1	TRBJ2-7	-	CASTRYGKKYEQYF
TRBV12-3/TRBV12-4	TRBJ2-1	-	CASSPGLVGEQFF
TRBV29-1	TRBJ2-1	-	CSVLQGNEQFF
TRBV6-6	TRBJ1-2	-	CASSYTPGGGEGYTF
TRBV14	TRBJ1-4	-	CASSQGQGKLFF
TRBV7-6	TRBJ2-1	-	CASSVTSGASLDYEQFF
TRBV6-4	TRBJ2-2	-	CASTQGATGELFF
TRBV29-1	TRBJ2-7	-	CSVKGHGDEQYF
TRBV20-1	TRBJ2-7	-	CSASAETYEQYF
TRBV7-6	TRBJ2-5	-	CASSSTSGTQETQYF
TRBV29-1	TRBJ1-1	-	CSVLLVSNTEAFF
TRBV7-9	TRBJ2-2	-	CASSNWTGEITNTGELFF
TRBV10-3	TRBJ2-2	-	CAISDPRDRDTGELFF
TRBV19	TRBJ2-1	-	CASALPSGNAYNEQFF
TRBV10-3	TRBJ2-7	-	CAISGGLGDEQYF
TRBV4-3	TRBJ2-2	-	CASSQGEETGELFF
TRBV3-1	TRBJ2-7	-	CASSPPVYGSPYEQYF
TRBV12-3/TRBV12-4	TRBJ2-2	-	CASRSDREAYTGELFF
TRBV20-1	TRBJ2-7	large	CSARWTSDYEQYF
TRBV29-1	TRBJ1-2	-	CSVAQGQFGYTF
TRBV29-1	TRBJ2-3	-	CSSWGDGTQYF
TRBV12-3/TRBV12-4	TRBJ1-6	-	CASSVTGGLYNSPLHF
TRBV12-3/TRBV12-4	TRBJ1-1	-	CASSLGGVTEAFF
TRBV7-9	TRBJ2-3	-	CVSSAGLQVPDTQYF
TRBV9	TRBJ1-6	-	CASSVASSALNSPLHF